This TCR beta chain appears in the sequencing data of a study of OX40 agonist ivuxolimab in advanced cancers. Generated by immunoSEQ multiplex PCR, the TCRdb table keeps only in-frame clones and is missing some. The table lists roughly 48,000 clones, approximately 84% of them singletons, with 0.9% to 1.2% in the top ten. Source: CD4+ or CD8+ T cells sorted from blood, taken in a trial of the OX40 agonist ivuxolimab. The sequence was obtained from an adult with an advanced solid tumor such as melanoma, head and neck, liver or kidney cancer.

The CDR3 region is CATTGGISTDTQYF. For the CDR3, the DNA is TGTGCCACCACGGGTGGGATAAGCACAGATACGCAGTATTTT. J is TRBJ2-3 and V is TRBV6-5; D unclear. CDR1 MNHEY and CDR2 SVGAGI come from the germline V gene. CDR3 length: 14 amino acids. Between the trimmed V and J ends, which lost 10 bases and 0 bases, there was a span of 14 bases.